Listed below are T cell receptor beta chains from one sample, sequenced in a study of shared clonotypes between healthy human individuals. Libraries were prepared by immunoSEQ multiplex PCR; TCRdb keeps only in-frame clonotypes and omits some of them. The sample yields approximately 500,000 clones, approximately 85% seen once. The sample consisted of PBMCs. The receptor source for this set is a woman aged 35 to 49 in good health. Some clones in this sample may be carry-over from other donors' samples. CDR3s include the opening cysteine and the closing phenylalanine or tryptophan. Fields, in order: clone size, D gene, V gene, CDR3 protein. D genes are given only for firm matches. Clone size appears in some rows only: once, few, many, or a class for an expanded clone.

NA,TRBD2,TRBV5-1,CASSPPGLAGVETQYF
once,TRBD2,TRBV29-1,CSVEGAGPSGANVLTF
once,NA,TRBV7-9,CASSLSASYEQYF
many,NA,TRBV7-3,CASSLTDTQYF
NA,TRBD1,TRBV11-3,CASSRNRGRDTGELFF
NA,NA,TRBV28,CASSLKRVGNKNIQYF
NA,NA,TRBV7-3,CASSQSRGPNTGELFF
NA,NA,TRBV7-2,CASSSMVLNTGELFF
NA,TRBD1,TRBV7-9,CASSSSSGTAIYEQYF
NA,NA,TRBV29-1,CSVAQMAGELFF
NA,TRBD1,TRBV6-6,CASSPGQVEQYF
NA,TRBD2,TRBV5-1,CASSSGSSYEQYF
NA,NA,TRBV4-1,CASSQRGAALYGYTF
NA,TRBD1,TRBV6-4,CASSDSGQGNGELFF
NA,TRBD1,TRBV27,CASSLRQGYTDTQYF
NA,NA,TRBV28,CASRMGGSGNQPQHF
NA,NA,TRBV11-2,CASSFGPGQETQYF
NA,NA,TRBV18,CASAGASYEQYF
NA,TRBD2,TRBV9,CASSVGGLAGKSGELFF
few,TRBD2,TRBV5-4,CASSLGSGRAGEQYF
NA,NA,TRBV7-7,CASSLGAALEQFF
NA,NA,TRBV28,CGVGAPGANVLTF
NA,TRBD2,TRBV7-3,CASSPQASGSNTQYF
NA,TRBD2,TRBV5-1,CASSLALAGGNEQFF
NA,NA,TRBV6-1,CASSELEGFGEKLFF
once,TRBD2,TRBV7-9,CASSTGTSGRKEQFF
NA,TRBD2,TRBV5-4,CASSLNLAGANEQYF
NA,TRBD1,TRBV27,CASKTGVTEAFF
NA,NA,TRBV19,CASTKVSKNTEAFF
NA,TRBD1,TRBV6-6,CASSRTGSSYNEQFF
NA,NA,TRBV18,CASSPPSTDTQYF
NA,NA,TRBV18,CASSPAGLSSYEQYF
NA,TRBD2,TRBV5-4,CASSLGGGSGYEQYF
NA,NA,TRBV28,CATNEPSSYEQYF
NA,TRBD1,TRBV5-1,CASSLAPGQPNEKLFF
NA,NA,TRBV29-1,CSVGDTGYTF
NA,TRBD1,TRBV5-1,CASRRQGTSTDTQYF
NA,TRBD1,TRBV28,CASGTGDAKLFF
NA,NA,TRBV11-2,CASSSQRIWGYEQYF
NA,NA,TRBV19,CASTTTGRLNTEAFF
NA,NA,TRBV9,CASSVGAAFGDEQYF
NA,TRBD2,TRBV2,CASTRSGSSYEQYF
NA,NA,TRBV14,CASSQYDASQYF
NA,NA,TRBV2,CASMGGAEAFF
NA,TRBD1,TRBV27,CASSLNQQGYSSEKLFF
few,NA,TRBV5-1,CASSWGDTNSGANVLTF
NA,TRBD2,TRBV7-6,CASSLEGGRAPSYEQYF
few,NA,TRBV4-2,CASSQVDRNRFDSYEQYF
few,NA,TRBV19,CASSIGWSEKLFF
NA,NA,TRBV7-2,CASSYWGRELSDTQYF
NA,NA,TRBV11-2,CASSLVQTLYEQYF
NA,NA,TRBV11-2,CASSLVGGSSYEQYF